These 5 T cell receptor beta chains were sequenced from one sample in a study of blood T cell repertoires in COVID-19. TCRdb's copy holds only in-frame clones and misses some; the assay was immunoSEQ multiplex PCR. The sample holds fewer than 250,000 clones, roughly 83% seen once. What was sequenced was peripheral blood. Receptors were obtained from a woman in her 70s with active or convalescent COVID-19.

Comment on this clone: Other DNA sequences from this sample encode an identical CDR3 as well. Here the CDR3 DNA reads TGTGCCAGCTCACCCGGACAGGGCGGGACTGAAGCTTTCTTT. Its translation is CASSPGQGGTEAFF. The genes are TRBV18 and TRBJ1-1, with 8 bases matching TRBD1. Germline CDR1 and CDR2: KGHSH and LQKENI. This CDR3 spans 14 amino acids. V shed 3 bases, J shed 5 bases, and the junction held 5 bases outside the gene matches.

Notes on this clone: The junction differs from germline at one of its ends, possibly a read error. This chain joins TRBV7-7 and TRBJ2-2; D is uncertain. The CDR3 runs to 13 residues. The germline V gene has CDR1 SSHAT and CDR2 FNYEAQ (reference sequence). Written as DNA, the CDR3 is TGTGCTAGCAGCTTCCTAACTACCGGGGAGCTGTTTTTT. This gives the protein CASSFLTTGELFF.

The chain links TRBV6-5 to TRBJ1-4, with 7 positions matching TRBD1. Trimming cost V 5 bases and J 5 bases; bases outside gene matches: 8. Germline CDR1 is MNHEY and CDR2 is SVGAGI. The CDR3 consists of 15 residues. The CDR3 is CASSPTGTANEKLFF. CDR3 bases: TGTGCCAGCAGTCCTACCGGGACAGCAAATGAAAAACTGTTTTTT.

The sample holds one count of this clone. This chain uses TRBV5-1 with TRBJ2-3; tentatively, D is TRBD1 (6 bases). V was shortened by 4 bases and J by 0 bases, with 15 bases between the two germline ends. This CDR3 comprises 16 residues. The germline gives CDR1 SGHRS, CDR2 YFSETQ. This CDR3 is CASSLGQFYSTDTQYF. The CDR3 DNA follows: TGCGCCAGCAGCCTAGGACAGTTTTATAGCACAGATACGCAGTATTTT.

V and J are TRBV5-1 and TRBJ1-6; D might be TRBD1 (5 bases). V was clipped by 4 bases and J by 10 bases, with 15 bases between them. This CDR3 comprises 14 residues. Germline lookup yields CDR1 SGHRS and CDR2 YFSETQ. CDR3 protein: CASSPGGGDSPLHF. The CDR3 coding sequence is TGCGCCAGCAGCCCAGGTGGGGGGGACTCACCCCTCCACTTT. The complete variable domain, with remaining parts taken from reference TRBV5-1 and TRBJ1-6, reads KAGVTQTPRYLIKTRGQQVTLSCSPISGHRSVSWYQQTPGQGLQFLFEYFSETQRNKGNFPGRFSGRQFSNSRSEMNVSTLELGDSALYLCASSPGGGDSPLHFGNGTRLTVT.